Listed below are T cell receptor beta chains from one sample, sequenced in a study of blood T cell repertoires in COVID-19. TCRdb's copy holds only in-frame clones and misses some; the assay was immunoSEQ multiplex PCR. The sample lists fewer than 250,000 clones; 70% to 90% were seen once. Sequenced material: PBMCs or T cells enriched from blood (not recorded which). These TCRs come from a man aged 25-40 years who had recovered from COVID-19. Both conserved end residues are part of each CDR3. D genes are given only for firm matches. Size is omitted from some rows. Given values are once, few, many or a class for expanded clones.

clone_size	d_call	j_call	v_call	cdr3_aa	cdr3_nt
.	TRBD1	TRBJ1-2	TRBV27	CASSLSRTGAFDYGYTF	TGTGCCAGCAGTTTATCAAGGACAGGGGCGTTCGACTATGGCTACACCTTC
.	TRBD2	TRBJ2-5	TRBV10-3	CATRGPLAGVGETQYF	TGTGCCACCCGGGGCCCACTAGCGGGGGTAGGAGAGACCCAGTACTTC
.	.	TRBJ2-7	TRBV12-2	CAGEGWEQYF	TGTGCGGGAGAGGGCTGGGAGCAGTACTTC
.	.	TRBJ1-2	TRBV6-5	CASSYGPGKGYTF	TGTGCCAGCAGTTACGGCCCCGGGAAGGGCTACACCTTC
.	.	TRBJ1-1	TRBV9	CASSVGGTGYGTEAFF	TGTGCCAGCAGCGTAGGGGGTACAGGGTACGGCACTGAAGCTTTCTTT
.	TRBD1	TRBJ2-7	TRBV11-2	CASSSKTGGAGFNEQYF	TGTGCCAGCAGCTCCAAAACAGGGGGCGCAGGTTTCAACGAGCAGTACTTC
.	.	TRBJ2-7	TRBV7-9	CASSLRGGASYEQYF	TGTGCCAGCAGCCTTAGGGGGGGGGCCTCCTACGAGCAGTACTTC
.	TRBD2	TRBJ2-5	TRBV10-2	CATRTSGDTHQETQYF	TGCGCCACTCGGACTAGCGGGGATACTCACCAAGAGACCCAGTACTTC
.	.	TRBJ2-1	TRBV2	CATGSYNEQFF	TGTGCTACGGGGTCGTACAATGAGCAGTTCTTC
once	.	TRBJ1-5	TRBV19	CASSIVDRNQPQHF	TGTGCCAGTAGTATAGTAGACAGGAATCAGCCCCAGCATTTT
.	TRBD1	TRBJ1-3	TRBV3-1/TRBV3-2	CASSLGTGALSGNTIYF	TGTGCCAGCAGCCTCGGGACAGGAGCCCTCTCTGGAAACACCATATATTTT
.	TRBD1	TRBJ1-6	TRBV23-1	CASSHPTGGLYNSPLHF	TGCGCCAGCAGTCACCCGACAGGGGGCCTCTATAATTCACCCCTCCACTTT
.	TRBD2	TRBJ2-5	TRBV5-1	CASSLTGTSGGKETQYF	TGCGCCAGCAGCTTAACCGGGACTAGCGGGGGAAAAGAGACCCAGTACTTC
.	.	TRBJ2-1	TRBV5-4	CASSPSGNEQFF	TGTGCCAGCAGCCCGAGCGGGAATGAGCAGTTCTTC
.	.	TRBJ2-3	TRBV10-1	CASGGTHTQYF	TGCGCCAGCGGGGGGACTCATACGCAGTATTTT
.	.	TRBJ1-2	TRBV19	CASMEGNYGYTF	TGTGCCAGTATGGAGGGTAACTATGGCTACACCTTC
.	.	TRBJ2-2	TRBV29-1	CSVAGIPGANTGELFF	TGCAGCGTAGCCGGGATCCCGGGGGCGAACACCGGGGAGCTGTTTTTT
.	.	TRBJ2-3	TRBV4-2	CASSQVHSGGRTDTQYF	TGTGCCAGCAGCCAAGTTCATTCTGGCGGCCGCACAGATACGCAGTATTTT
few	TRBD1	TRBJ1-1	TRBV24-1	CATRRTGKNTEAFF	TGTGCCACCAGGAGGACAGGGAAGAACACTGAAGCTTTCTTT